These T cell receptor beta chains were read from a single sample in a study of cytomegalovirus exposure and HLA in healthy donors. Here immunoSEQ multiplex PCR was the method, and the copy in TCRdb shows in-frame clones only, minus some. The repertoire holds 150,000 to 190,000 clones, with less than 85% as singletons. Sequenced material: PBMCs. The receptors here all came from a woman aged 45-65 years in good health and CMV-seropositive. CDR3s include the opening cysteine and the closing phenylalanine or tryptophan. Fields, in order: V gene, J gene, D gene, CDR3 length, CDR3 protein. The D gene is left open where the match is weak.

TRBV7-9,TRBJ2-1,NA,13,CASSPNQGMKKFF
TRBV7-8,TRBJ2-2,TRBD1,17,CASSLSSGTGKTGELFF
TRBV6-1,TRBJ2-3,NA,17,CASSEAPPGLPGDTQYF
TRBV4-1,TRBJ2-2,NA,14,CASSAGPTTRELFF
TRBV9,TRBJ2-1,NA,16,CASSVGGVSSYNEQFF
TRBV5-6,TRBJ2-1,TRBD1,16,CASSLWGQRPYNEQFF
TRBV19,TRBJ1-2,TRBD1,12,CASGDRLYGYTF
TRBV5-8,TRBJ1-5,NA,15,CASSTQGHSNQPQHF
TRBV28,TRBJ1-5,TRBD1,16,CASSRTTGAGNQPQHF
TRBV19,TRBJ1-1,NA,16,CASSPQSGLWNTEAFF
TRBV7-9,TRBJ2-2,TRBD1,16,CASSQGTGANTGELFF
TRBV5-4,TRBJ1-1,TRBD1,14,CASSPGQANTEAFF
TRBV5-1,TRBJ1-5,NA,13,CASSLGQNQPQHF
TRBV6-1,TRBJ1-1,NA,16,CASSEPGRRGNTEAFF
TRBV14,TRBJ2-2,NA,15,CASSFRGTNTGELFF